This T cell receptor (beta chain) was retrieved from a study of T cells after yellow fever vaccination. TCRdb itself ran the 5' RACE reads through MiXCR, one entry per CDR3 protein. The sample has approximately 85,000 distinct CDR3 sequences, about an eighth seen once. The V end lost 8 bases, the J end lost 10 bases, and 12 bases lay between the germline ends. This CDR3 spans 11 amino acids. The V gene's germline CDR1 is MNHEY and CDR2 SVGAGI. Study results and caveats: CD4 and CD8 compartments shared a small share of clonotypes, likely from convergent recombination.

This clonotype has a handful of counts. The clonotype was recovered from a man between 18 and 29 years old who received the YFV17D yellow fever vaccine. The chain employs TRBV6-5 and TRBJ2-1; D possibly corresponds to TRBD1 (5 bases). This material consisted of CD8+ T cells not binding an NS4B(214-222) dextramer, sorted from PBMCs, taken less than 25 days after the first yellow fever vaccination. CDR3 residues: CASGLPGEQFF. The DNA of the CDR3 is TGTGCCAGCGGGTTACCAGGGGAGCAGTTCTTC.